This is a list of T cell receptor beta chains from one sample in a study of Tregs in tolerant kidney transplant recipients. The assay was immunoSEQ multiplex PCR, and TCRdb's table has in-frame clones only and misses some. The repertoire holds about 240,000 clones, with roughly four fifths as singletons. Material: CD4+ T cells from blood. These receptors were collected from a human donor in good health. Both conserved end residues are part of each CDR3. D genes are given only for firm matches. Clone size is stated in some rows and not others, as once, few, many or a class when expanded.

>.|TRBV5-1|TRBD1|TRBJ2-5
CASSRIGQGKETQYF
TGCGCCAGCAGCCGTATTGGACAGGGCAAAGAGACCCAGTACTTC
>once|TRBV27|.|TRBJ1-5
CASSLDRRGQPQHF
TGTGCCAGCAGTTTAGACAGGAGAGGTCAGCCCCAGCATTTT
>few|TRBV6-1|.|TRBJ1-2
CASSLYGYTF
TGTGCCAGCTCCCTCTATGGCTACACCTTC
>.|TRBV10-3|TRBD1|TRBJ2-4
CAISESTGGRNIQYF
TGTGCCATCAGTGAGTCGACAGGGGGTCGGAACATTCAGTACTTC
>.|TRBV19|TRBD1|TRBJ1-1
CASSFLNRGRNTEAFF
TGTGCCAGTAGTTTCTTAAACAGGGGGCGGAACACTGAAGCTTTCTTT
>.|TRBV7-9|.|TRBJ1-3
CASSLGTAVWGSGNTIYF
TGTGCCAGCAGCTTGGGGACTGCGGTATGGGGCTCTGGAAACACCATATATTTT
>once|TRBV5-1|TRBD1|TRBJ2-1
CASSLVGTGSANEQFF
TGCGCCAGCAGCTTGGTGGGGACAGGGTCGGCCAATGAGCAGTTCTTC
>.|TRBV15|.|TRBJ2-7
CATSREIRGREYEQYF
TGTGCCACCAGCAGAGAAATCCGGGGCAGGGAATACGAGCAGTACTTC
>.|TRBV6-5|.|TRBJ1-2
CASSYTAYGYTF
TGTGCCAGCAGTTACACGGCCTATGGCTACACCTTC
>.|TRBV10-1|.|TRBJ2-5
CASSESKFGSSRETQYF
TGCGCCAGCAGTGAGTCGAAGTTTGGGAGTAGTAGGGAGACCCAGTACTTC
>.|TRBV5-1|.|TRBJ1-1
CASSSGNTEAFF
TGCGCCAGCAGTTCGGGGAACACTGAAGCTTTCTTT
>.|TRBV6-1|.|TRBJ1-5
CASRVSNQPQHF
TGTGCCAGCAGGGTTAGCAATCAGCCCCAGCATTTT
>.|TRBV7-9|.|TRBJ1-2
CASSQQGIWYGYTF
TGTGCCAGCAGCCAACAGGGAATTTGGTATGGCTACACCTTC
>once|TRBV5-4|TRBD2|TRBJ2-5
CASSLGLAGPEAEQYF
TGTGCCAGCAGCTTAGGACTAGCGGGACCTGAGGCGGAGCAGTACTTC
>.|TRBV27|TRBD2|TRBJ2-7
CASSLYGLAAPSYEQYF
TGTGCCAGCAGTTTATATGGACTAGCGGCCCCCTCCTACGAGCAGTACTTC
>few|TRBV29-1|TRBD2|TRBJ2-2
CSVEFGLAGGGTGELFF
TGCAGCGTTGAATTCGGTTTGGCGGGAGGGGGCACCGGGGAGCTGTTTTTT
>.|TRBV5-4|TRBD1|TRBJ1-4
CASSVQGQLFF
TGTGCCAGCAGCGTGCAGGGACAGCTGTTTTTT
>.|TRBV4-1|TRBD1|TRBJ2-1
CASTLGPDRAYNGQFF
TGCGCCAGCACCTTAGGGCCGGACAGGGCCTACAATGGGCAGTTCTTC
>.|TRBV6-1|.|TRBJ2-2
CASSLGYNTGELFF
TGTGCCAGCAGTTTAGGATACAACACCGGGGAGCTGTTTTTT
>few|TRBV30|.|TRBJ2-5
CAWKPFGSQETQYF
TGTGCTTGGAAACCTTTTGGTAGCCAAGAGACCCAGTACTTC